This T cell receptor (beta chain) was identified during a study of beta chain features in type 1 diabetes. Purity of each sorted population was above 98%. Trimming cost V 7 bases and J 7 bases, with 19 bases left between them. The CDR3 has 14 amino acids. In germline, CDR1 is MNHEY, CDR2 SMNVEV (reference sequence). Expressed TCRB transcripts were sequenced because the isolated RNA had all been reverse transcribed beforehand. The assay was immunoSEQ multiplex PCR, and TCRdb's table has in-frame clones only and misses some. The table records a few hundred thousand clones, 11% of them present only once. This clone was counted a few times.

The sequenced sample consisted of naive CD4+ T cells from blood. The rearrangement joins TRBV27 to TRBJ2-5, with TRBD1 as a possible D gene (6 bases). The source of this sequence is a woman in her twenties or thirties in good health. The CDR3 spells CASTPTGLRGTQYF. In nucleotides, the CDR3 is TGTGCCAGCACTCCCACAGGGCTCCGTGGGACCCAGTACTTC.